These T cell receptor beta chains were read from a single sample in a study of T cells in localized non-small cell lung cancer. TCRdb's copy holds only in-frame clones and misses some; the assay was immunoSEQ multiplex PCR. The sample includes around 33,000 clones, about four fifths seen only once; the top ten take 15% to 20%. Sample: peripheral blood, taken before any cancer treatment. These receptors were collected from a male donor older than 55 with stage III squamous cell lung carcinoma. Each CDR3 is given with its conserved first and last residue. Fields, in order: D gene, J gene, V gene, clone size, CDR3 protein, CDR3 DNA. The D gene is left open where the match is weak. Clone size is shown for a subset of rows, as once, few, many or a class of expanded clone.

d_call: .
j_call: TRBJ1-1
v_call: TRBV29-1
clone_size: once
cdr3_aa: CSVDDTEAFF
cdr3_nt: TGCAGCGTTGACGACACTGAAGCTTTCTTT

d_call: TRBD1
j_call: TRBJ2-7
v_call: TRBV11-2
clone_size: .
cdr3_aa: CASSQGQGASYEQYF
cdr3_nt: TGTGCCAGCAGCCAGGGACAGGGGGCTTCCTACGAGCAGTACTTC

d_call: TRBD1
j_call: TRBJ1-1
v_call: TRBV10-3
clone_size: few
cdr3_aa: CAISDGRGPWTEAFF
cdr3_nt: TGTGCCATCAGTGATGGAAGGGGGCCGTGGACTGAAGCTTTCTTT

d_call: .
j_call: TRBJ1-2
v_call: TRBV19
clone_size: .
cdr3_aa: CASKGPEDTYGYTF
cdr3_nt: TGTGCCAGTAAGGGGCCCGAGGACACCTATGGCTACACCTTC

d_call: .
j_call: TRBJ2-7
v_call: TRBV21-1
clone_size: .
cdr3_aa: CASSRKGGAVDEQYF
cdr3_nt: TGTGCCAGCAGCAGGAAAGGGGGCGCGGTGGACGAGCAGTACTTC

d_call: TRBD2
j_call: TRBJ2-1
v_call: TRBV11-2
clone_size: .
cdr3_aa: CASSLLLGGGLFNEQFF
cdr3_nt: TGTGCCAGCAGCTTATTACTGGGCGGGGGGCTCTTCAATGAGCAGTTCTTC

d_call: TRBD2
j_call: TRBJ2-2
v_call: TRBV7-2
clone_size: .
cdr3_aa: CASSLVAGDLSGELFF
cdr3_nt: TGTGCCAGCAGCTTAGTGGCGGGAGATTTATCCGGGGAGCTGTTTTTT

d_call: TRBD1
j_call: TRBJ2-7
v_call: TRBV5-1
clone_size: .
cdr3_aa: CASSLYGTGDEQYF
cdr3_nt: TGCGCCAGCAGCTTGTACGGGACAGGGGACGAGCAGTACTTC

d_call: .
j_call: TRBJ2-2
v_call: TRBV9
clone_size: .
cdr3_aa: CASTKTVLANTGELFF
cdr3_nt: TGTGCCAGCACCAAGACAGTTCTCGCGAACACCGGGGAGCTGTTTTTT

d_call: .
j_call: TRBJ1-5
v_call: TRBV7-8
clone_size: .
cdr3_aa: CASSLERAGNQPQHF
cdr3_nt: TGTGCCAGCAGCTTAGAGAGGGCCGGCAATCAGCCCCAGCATTTT

d_call: .
j_call: TRBJ2-1
v_call: TRBV7-6
clone_size: few
cdr3_aa: CASSLAGWNFNEQFF
cdr3_nt: TGTGCCAGCAGCTTAGCAGGGTGGAATTTCAATGAGCAGTTCTTC

d_call: .
j_call: TRBJ2-1
v_call: TRBV2
clone_size: .
cdr3_aa: CASRRPSPYNEQFF
cdr3_nt: TGTGCCAGCAGACGTCCGTCCCCCTACAATGAGCAGTTCTTC

d_call: .
j_call: TRBJ2-1
v_call: TRBV18
clone_size: .
cdr3_aa: CASSPEAEQFF
cdr3_nt: TGTGCCAGCTCACCAGAAGCTGAGCAGTTCTTC

d_call: .
j_call: TRBJ2-5
v_call: TRBV15
clone_size: .
cdr3_aa: CATSRDSPREGETQYF
cdr3_nt: TGTGCCACCAGCAGAGATAGTCCCCGGGAAGGAGAGACCCAGTACTTC

d_call: .
j_call: TRBJ2-3
v_call: TRBV2
clone_size: .
cdr3_aa: CASSDRPVDTQYF
cdr3_nt: TGTGCCAGCAGTGATAGGCCGGTAGATACGCAGTATTTT

d_call: .
j_call: TRBJ2-1
v_call: TRBV11-2
clone_size: .
cdr3_aa: CASSPSRSSYNEQFF
cdr3_nt: TGTGCCAGCAGCCCCTCACGGAGCTCCTACAATGAGCAGTTCTTC

d_call: .
j_call: TRBJ2-1
v_call: TRBV4-1
clone_size: .
cdr3_aa: CASSQGVSGAAYNEQFF
cdr3_nt: TGCGCCAGCAGCCAAGGTGTGTCCGGGGCGGCCTACAATGAGCAGTTCTTC

d_call: .
j_call: TRBJ2-5
v_call: TRBV14
clone_size: .
cdr3_aa: CASSGEVQETQYF
cdr3_nt: TGTGCCAGCAGCGGGGAGGTCCAAGAGACCCAGTACTTC

d_call: TRBD1
j_call: TRBJ2-1
v_call: TRBV5-1
clone_size: .
cdr3_aa: CASRYRDRVDEQFF
cdr3_nt: TGCGCCAGCAGGTACCGGGACAGGGTCGATGAGCAGTTCTTC

d_call: TRBD2
j_call: TRBJ2-1
v_call: TRBV7-8
clone_size: .
cdr3_aa: CASSFPGWSGSSYNEQFF
cdr3_nt: TGTGCCAGCAGTTTCCCAGGTTGGAGCGGGAGCTCCTACAATGAGCAGTTCTTC

d_call: TRBD2
j_call: TRBJ2-5
v_call: TRBV5-1
clone_size: .
cdr3_aa: CASRRLAEREETQYF
cdr3_nt: TGCGCCAGCCGTCGACTAGCGGAACGAGAAGAGACCCAGTACTTC

d_call: TRBD2
j_call: TRBJ2-5
v_call: TRBV7-2
clone_size: .
cdr3_aa: CASSRDYQKETQYF
cdr3_nt: TGTGCCAGCAGCCGGGACTACCAAAAAGAGACCCAGTACTTC

d_call: TRBD1
j_call: TRBJ1-2
v_call: TRBV5-1
clone_size: .
cdr3_aa: CASSLGRGQGSGYTF
cdr3_nt: TGCGCCAGCAGCTTGGGGCGGGGACAGGGGTCCGGCTACACCTTC

d_call: .
j_call: TRBJ2-1
v_call: TRBV25-1
clone_size: .
cdr3_aa: CASSLTGSGDNEQFF
cdr3_nt: TGTGCCAGCAGTTTGACGGGGTCTGGGGACAATGAGCAGTTCTTC

d_call: TRBD2
j_call: TRBJ2-1
v_call: TRBV29-1
clone_size: .
cdr3_aa: CSVGGSYNEQFF
cdr3_nt: TGCAGCGTCGGGGGGAGCTACAATGAGCAGTTCTTC

d_call: TRBD1
j_call: TRBJ2-7
v_call: TRBV2
clone_size: .
cdr3_aa: CASSAGTGGHEQYF
cdr3_nt: TGTGCCAGCAGTGCCGGGACAGGGGGGCACGAGCAGTACTTC

d_call: .
j_call: TRBJ2-1
v_call: TRBV7-8
clone_size: .
cdr3_aa: CASSLANGYGQFF
cdr3_nt: TGTGCCAGCAGCTTAGCGAACGGGTATGGGCAGTTCTTC

d_call: .
j_call: TRBJ1-4
v_call: TRBV6-6
clone_size: .
cdr3_aa: CASSDPGATNEKLFF
cdr3_nt: TGTGCCAGCAGTGATCCAGGGGCGACTAATGAAAAACTGTTTTTT

d_call: .
j_call: TRBJ2-2
v_call: TRBV11-3
clone_size: .
cdr3_aa: CASSTGTPNTGELFF
cdr3_nt: TGTGCCAGCAGCACCGGGACGCCGAACACCGGGGAGCTGTTTTTT

d_call: .
j_call: TRBJ2-7
v_call: TRBV14
clone_size: .
cdr3_aa: CALPGEQYF
cdr3_nt: TGTGCACTTCCGGGGGAGCAGTACTTC

d_call: TRBD2
j_call: TRBJ2-1
v_call: TRBV10-3
clone_size: .
cdr3_aa: CAISLLAGENNEQFF
cdr3_nt: TGTGCCATCAGTTTACTAGCGGGAGAAAATAATGAGCAGTTCTTC

d_call: .
j_call: TRBJ1-1
v_call: TRBV5-1
clone_size: once
cdr3_aa: CASSWASGYTEAFF
cdr3_nt: TGCGCCAGCAGCTGGGCGAGTGGGTACACTGAAGCTTTCTTT

d_call: .
j_call: TRBJ1-5
v_call: TRBV6-6
clone_size: .
cdr3_aa: CASSYSGGNQPQHF
cdr3_nt: TGTGCCAGCAGTTACTCAGGTGGAAATCAGCCCCAGCATTTT

d_call: TRBD2
j_call: TRBJ2-5
v_call: TRBV5-5
clone_size: .
cdr3_aa: CASSRGASGRAEETQYF
cdr3_nt: TGTGCCAGCAGCAGGGGGGCTAGCGGGAGGGCCGAAGAGACCCAGTACTTC

d_call: .
j_call: TRBJ1-1
v_call: TRBV30
clone_size: .
cdr3_aa: CALLFMNTEAFF
cdr3_nt: TGTGCCCTCCTATTCATGAACACTGAAGCTTTCTTT

d_call: TRBD1
j_call: TRBJ1-2
v_call: TRBV7-3
clone_size: .
cdr3_aa: CASSLTTGARLHGYTF
cdr3_nt: TGTGCCAGCAGCTTAACGACAGGGGCGCGACTCCATGGCTACACCTTC

d_call: TRBD1
j_call: TRBJ1-1
v_call: TRBV30
clone_size: few
cdr3_aa: CAWSVGQGARPEAFF
cdr3_nt: TGTGCCTGGAGTGTGGGGCAGGGGGCTAGGCCTGAAGCTTTCTTT

d_call: .
j_call: TRBJ2-6
v_call: TRBV5-1
clone_size: .
cdr3_aa: CASSLAPSGANVLTF
cdr3_nt: TGCGCCAGCAGCTTGGCCCCCTCTGGGGCCAACGTCCTGACTTTC

d_call: .
j_call: TRBJ1-5
v_call: TRBV6-6
clone_size: .
cdr3_aa: CASTEAYSNQPQHF
cdr3_nt: TGTGCCAGCACTGAGGCCTATAGCAATCAGCCCCAGCATTTT

d_call: .
j_call: TRBJ2-3
v_call: TRBV7-7
clone_size: .
cdr3_aa: CASSFTDRHTDTQYF
cdr3_nt: TGTGCCAGCAGCTTCACGGACCGGCACACAGATACGCAGTATTTT

d_call: .
j_call: TRBJ1-4
v_call: TRBV7-2
clone_size: .
cdr3_aa: CASSPATNEKLFF
cdr3_nt: TGTGCCAGCAGCCCTGCAACTAATGAAAAACTGTTTTTT

d_call: .
j_call: TRBJ1-1
v_call: TRBV27
clone_size: .
cdr3_aa: CASRGVGTEAFF
cdr3_nt: TGTGCCAGCAGGGGGGTGGGCACTGAAGCTTTCTTT

d_call: .
j_call: TRBJ1-4
v_call: TRBV6-5
clone_size: .
cdr3_aa: CASRGGQNEKLFF
cdr3_nt: TGTGCCAGCAGGGGAGGACAGAATGAAAAACTGTTTTTT

d_call: .
j_call: TRBJ1-5
v_call: TRBV30
clone_size: .
cdr3_aa: CAWSPPNQPQHF
cdr3_nt: TGTGCCTGGAGTCCACCCAATCAGCCCCAGCATTTT

d_call: .
j_call: TRBJ2-2
v_call: TRBV5-6
clone_size: .
cdr3_aa: CASSLSYNTGELFF
cdr3_nt: TGTGCCAGCAGCTTGTCTTATAACACCGGGGAGCTGTTTTTT

d_call: TRBD2
j_call: TRBJ2-7
v_call: TRBV30
clone_size: once
cdr3_aa: CAWSPGLESEQYF
cdr3_nt: TGTGCCTGGAGTCCGGGACTAGAATCCGAGCAGTACTTC

d_call: .
j_call: TRBJ2-2
v_call: TRBV7-9
clone_size: few
cdr3_aa: CASSQVPGTVNTGELFF
cdr3_nt: TGTGCCAGCAGCCAGGTGCCGGGTACCGTTAACACCGGGGAGCTGTTTTTT